Listed below are T cell receptor beta chains from one sample, sequenced in a study of T-cell reconstitution after alpha-beta-depleted transplantation in children. Each CDR3 protein is one row after TCRdb ran MiXCR on the PCR reads. The sample lists some 350,000 distinct CDR3 sequences, 15% to 20% occurring once. Source: PBMCs, mostly from graft donor cells, taken 360 days after TCRalphabeta/CD19-depleted stem cell transplant. The receptor source for this set is a male patient aged 2 to 9 who had a stem cell transplant for acute lymphoblastic leukemia, so the T cells may come from the graft donor. CDR3s leave out the opening cysteine and the closing phenylalanine or tryptophan.

v_gene	j_gene	CDR3aa
TRBV7-2	TRBJ2-5	ASSLKWGKETQY
TRBV12-3/TRBV12-4	TRBJ2-5	ASTPGTAQETQY
TRBV2	TRBJ2-3	ASIAGGSTDTQY
TRBV4-2	TRBJ2-3	ASSQELGDTQY
TRBV4-2	TRBJ2-2	ASSPREGANTGELF
TRBV4-1	TRBJ1-5	ASSRTGGLGQPQH
TRBV29-1	TRBJ2-1	SAGGDYYNEQF
TRBV5-6	TRBJ2-5	ASSLGPTQETQY
TRBV28	TRBJ2-7	ASTPRGRGGEQY
TRBV7-8	TRBJ1-2	ASSPDPGNYGYT
TRBV11-2	TRBJ2-2	ASSGYRGLGELF
TRBV24-1	TRBJ2-1	ATSAVPRAGIAYNEQF
TRBV9	TRBJ2-7	ASSVGLRGEQY
TRBV5-1	TRBJ1-1	ASSLGIGRGEAF
TRBV12-3/TRBV12-4	TRBJ2-7	ASSLAGGLIYEQY
TRBV29-1	TRBJ2-5	SVTKAGGRRETQY
TRBV4-3	TRBJ2-1	ASSPNGGLWYNEQF
TRBV10-3	TRBJ2-7	AISDRSPYEQY
TRBV20-1	TRBJ2-3	SASPPSGNTQY
TRBV18	TRBJ2-5	ASSDGLAGRQETQY
TRBV2	TRBJ2-7	ASKELAGEGPYEQY
TRBV7-8	TRBJ2-7	ASSRRGYEQY
TRBV7-2	TRBJ1-4	ASSSRASTNEKLF